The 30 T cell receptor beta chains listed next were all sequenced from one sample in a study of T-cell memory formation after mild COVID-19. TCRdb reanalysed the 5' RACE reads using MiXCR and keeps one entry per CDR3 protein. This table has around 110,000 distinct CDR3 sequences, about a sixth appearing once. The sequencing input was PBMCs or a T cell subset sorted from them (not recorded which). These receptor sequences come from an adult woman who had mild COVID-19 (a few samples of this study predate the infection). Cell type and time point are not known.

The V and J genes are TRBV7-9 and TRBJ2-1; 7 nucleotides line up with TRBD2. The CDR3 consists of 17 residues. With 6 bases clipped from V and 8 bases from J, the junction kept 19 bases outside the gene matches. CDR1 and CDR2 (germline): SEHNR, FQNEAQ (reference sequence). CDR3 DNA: TGTGCCAGCAGTCCTTGGCTAGGCGGGAGATCAAGGGATGAGCAGTTCTTC. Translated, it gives CASSPWLGGRSRDEQFF. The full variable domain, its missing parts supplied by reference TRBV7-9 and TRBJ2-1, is DTGVSQNPRHKITKRGQNVTFRCDPISEHNRLYWYRQTLGQGPEFLTYFQNEAQLEKSRLLSDRFSAERPKGSFSTLEIQRTEQGDSAMYLCASSPWLGGRSRDEQFFGPGTRLTVL.

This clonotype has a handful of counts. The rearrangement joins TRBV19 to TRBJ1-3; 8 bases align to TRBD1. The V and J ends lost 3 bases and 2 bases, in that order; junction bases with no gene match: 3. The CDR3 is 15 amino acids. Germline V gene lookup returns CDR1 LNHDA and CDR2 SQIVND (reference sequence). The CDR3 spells CASSILTGAGNTIYF. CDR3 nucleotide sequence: TGTGCCAGTAGTATTCTGACAGGGGCTGGAAACACCATATATTTT.

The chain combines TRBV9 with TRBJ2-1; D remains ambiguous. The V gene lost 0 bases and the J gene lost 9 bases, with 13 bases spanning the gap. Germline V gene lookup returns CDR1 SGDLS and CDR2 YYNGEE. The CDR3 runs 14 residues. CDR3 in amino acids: CASSVGGPEFEQFF. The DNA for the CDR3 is TGTGCCAGCAGCGTAGGTGGCCCAGAATTTGAGCAGTTCTTC.

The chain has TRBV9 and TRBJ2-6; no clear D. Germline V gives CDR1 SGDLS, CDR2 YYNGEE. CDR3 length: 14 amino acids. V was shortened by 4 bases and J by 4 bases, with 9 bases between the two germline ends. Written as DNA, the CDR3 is TGTGCCAGCAGCTCCACGGCCGGGGCCAACGTCCTGACTTTC. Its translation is CASSSTAGANVLTF.

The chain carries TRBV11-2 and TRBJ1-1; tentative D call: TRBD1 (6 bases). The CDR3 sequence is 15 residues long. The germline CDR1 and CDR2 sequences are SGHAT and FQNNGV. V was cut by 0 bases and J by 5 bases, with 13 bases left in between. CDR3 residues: CASSLDIQGRTEAFF. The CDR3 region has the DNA TGTGCCAGCAGCTTAGATATCCAGGGGCGGACTGAAGCTTTCTTT.

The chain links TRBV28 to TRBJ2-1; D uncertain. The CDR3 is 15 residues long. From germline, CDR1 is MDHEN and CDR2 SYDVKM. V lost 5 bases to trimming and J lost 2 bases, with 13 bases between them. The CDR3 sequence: CASSDYRSAYNEQFF. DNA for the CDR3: TGTGCCAGCAGTGATTATAGGAGCGCCTACAATGAGCAGTTCTTC. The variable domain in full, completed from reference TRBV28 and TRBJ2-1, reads DVKVTQSSRYLVKRTGEKVFLECVQDMDHENMFWYRQDPGLGLRLIYFSYDVKMKEKGDIPEGYSVSREKKERFSLILESASTNQTSMYLCASSDYRSAYNEQFFGPGTRLTVL.

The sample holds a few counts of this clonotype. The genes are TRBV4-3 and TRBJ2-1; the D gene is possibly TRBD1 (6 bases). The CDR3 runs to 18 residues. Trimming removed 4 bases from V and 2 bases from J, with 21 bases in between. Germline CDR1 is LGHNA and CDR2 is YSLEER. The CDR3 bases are TGCGCCAGCAGCCCCCACGAAATACACAGGGACCCCTACAATGAGCAGTTCTTC. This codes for CASSPHEIHRDPYNEQFF.

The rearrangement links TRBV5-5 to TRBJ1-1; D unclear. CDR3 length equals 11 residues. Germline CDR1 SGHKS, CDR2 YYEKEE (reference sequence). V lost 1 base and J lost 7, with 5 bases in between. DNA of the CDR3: TGTGCCAGCAGCTTGACACATGAAGCTTTCTTT. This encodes CASSLTHEAFF.

This CDR3 is CASSHGGANTEAFF. The CDR3, as DNA: TGTGCCAGCTCTCACGGAGGAGCTAACACTGAAGCTTTCTTT. The chain couples TRBV7-9 to TRBJ1-1, with D uncertain. Germline CDR1 SEHNR, CDR2 FQNEAQ (reference sequence). The CDR3 is 14 residues long. V was pared by 8 bases and J by 2 bases, with 15 bases between. The whole variable domain, remainder taken from reference TRBV7-9 and TRBJ1-1, is DTGVSQNPRHKITKRGQNVTFRCDPISEHNRLYWYRQTLGQGPEFLTYFQNEAQLEKSRLLSDRFSAERPKGSFSTLEIQRTEQGDSAMYLCASSHGGANTEAFFGQGTRLTVV.

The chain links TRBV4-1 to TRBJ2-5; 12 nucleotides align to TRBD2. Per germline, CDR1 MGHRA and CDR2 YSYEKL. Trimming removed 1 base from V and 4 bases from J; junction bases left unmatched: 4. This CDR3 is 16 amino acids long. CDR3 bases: TGCGCCAGCAGCCAAGTCCCTAGCGGGGGGGGAGAGACCCAGTACTTC. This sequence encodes CASSQVPSGGGETQYF.

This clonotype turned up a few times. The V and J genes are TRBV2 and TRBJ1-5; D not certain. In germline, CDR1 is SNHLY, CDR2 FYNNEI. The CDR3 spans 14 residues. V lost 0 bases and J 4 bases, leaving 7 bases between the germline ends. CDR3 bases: TGTGCCAGCAGTGAAGCTGGAGGAAATCAGCCCCAGCATTTT. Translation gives CASSEAGGNQPQHF.

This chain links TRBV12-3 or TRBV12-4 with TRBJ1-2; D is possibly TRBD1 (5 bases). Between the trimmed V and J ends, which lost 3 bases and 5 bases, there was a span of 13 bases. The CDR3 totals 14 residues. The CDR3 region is CASSFAGGGYGYTF. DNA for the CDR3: TGTGCCAGCAGTTTTGCGGGGGGTGGATATGGCTACACCTTC.

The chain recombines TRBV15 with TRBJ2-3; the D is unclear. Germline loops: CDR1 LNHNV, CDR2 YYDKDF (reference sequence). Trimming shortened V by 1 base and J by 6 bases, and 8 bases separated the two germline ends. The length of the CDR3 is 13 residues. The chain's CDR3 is CATSRVVRDTQYF. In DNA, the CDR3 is TGTGCCACCAGCAGAGTTGTCCGGGATACGCAGTATTTT.

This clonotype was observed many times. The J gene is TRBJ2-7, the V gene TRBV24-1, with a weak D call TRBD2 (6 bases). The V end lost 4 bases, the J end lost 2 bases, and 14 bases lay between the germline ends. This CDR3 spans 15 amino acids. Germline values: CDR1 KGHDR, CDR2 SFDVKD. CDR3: CATSESGGFPYEQYF. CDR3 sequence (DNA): TGTGCCACCAGTGAAAGTGGAGGGTTTCCCTACGAGCAGTACTTC.

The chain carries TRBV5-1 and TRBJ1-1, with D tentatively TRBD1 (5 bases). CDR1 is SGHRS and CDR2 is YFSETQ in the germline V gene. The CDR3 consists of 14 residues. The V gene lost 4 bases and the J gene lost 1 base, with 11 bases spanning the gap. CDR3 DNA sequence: TGCGCCAGCAGCACCTCGGGGGGGAACACTGAAGCTTTCTTT. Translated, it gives CASSTSGGNTEAFF.

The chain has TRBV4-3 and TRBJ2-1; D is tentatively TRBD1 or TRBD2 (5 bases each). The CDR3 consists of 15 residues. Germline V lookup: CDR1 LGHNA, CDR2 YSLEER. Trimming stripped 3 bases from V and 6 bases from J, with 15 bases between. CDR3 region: CASSHGLERGNEQFF. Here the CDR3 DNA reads TGCGCCAGCAGCCATGGCCTTGAGAGGGGCAATGAGCAGTTCTTC.

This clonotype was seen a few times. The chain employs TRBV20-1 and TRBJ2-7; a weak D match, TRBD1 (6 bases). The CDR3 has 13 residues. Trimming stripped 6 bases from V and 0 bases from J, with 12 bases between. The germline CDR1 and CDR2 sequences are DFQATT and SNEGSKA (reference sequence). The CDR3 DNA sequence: TGCAGTGCGGACCAGGGGTACTCCTACGAGCAGTACTTC. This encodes CSADQGYSYEQYF.

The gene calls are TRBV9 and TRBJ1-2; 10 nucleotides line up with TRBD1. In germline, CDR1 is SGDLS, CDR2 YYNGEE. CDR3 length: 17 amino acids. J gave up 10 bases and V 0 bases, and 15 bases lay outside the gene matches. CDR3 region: CASSVGAGRDRGENYTF. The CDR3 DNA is TGTGCCAGCAGCGTAGGTGCGGGACGGGACAGGGGAGAAAACTACACCTTC.

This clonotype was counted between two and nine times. CDR3 nucleotide sequence: TGTGCCAGCACGTCGAACCCCCCTTATGGCTACACCTTC. Translating it yields CASTSNPPYGYTF. The chain links TRBV25-1 to TRBJ1-2; no definite D call. Between the trimmed V and J ends, which lost 7 bases and 5 bases, there was a span of 14 bases. The CDR3 has 13 residues. Germline assignment: CDR1 MGHDK and CDR2 SYGVNS.

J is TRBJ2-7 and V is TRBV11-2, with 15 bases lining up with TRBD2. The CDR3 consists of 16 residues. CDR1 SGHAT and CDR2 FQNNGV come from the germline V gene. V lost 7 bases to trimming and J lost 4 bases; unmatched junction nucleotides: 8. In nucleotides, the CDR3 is TGTGCCAGCAACGGACTAGCGGGAGGGCCAGGGTACGAGCAGTACTTC. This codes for CASNGLAGGPGYEQYF.

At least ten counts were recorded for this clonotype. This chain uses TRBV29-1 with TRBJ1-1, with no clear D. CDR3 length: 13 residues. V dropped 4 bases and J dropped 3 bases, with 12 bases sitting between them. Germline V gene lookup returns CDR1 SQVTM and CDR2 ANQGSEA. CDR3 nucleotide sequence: TGCAGCGTTGGAGAGGGTCGGTACACTGAAGCTTTCTTT. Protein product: CSVGEGRYTEAFF.

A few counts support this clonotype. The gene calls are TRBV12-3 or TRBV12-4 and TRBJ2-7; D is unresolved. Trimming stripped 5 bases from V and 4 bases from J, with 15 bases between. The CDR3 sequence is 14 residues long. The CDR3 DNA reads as TGTGCCAGCAGTCAACTTCAGTCCGGTTACGAGCAGTACTTC. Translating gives CASSQLQSGYEQYF.

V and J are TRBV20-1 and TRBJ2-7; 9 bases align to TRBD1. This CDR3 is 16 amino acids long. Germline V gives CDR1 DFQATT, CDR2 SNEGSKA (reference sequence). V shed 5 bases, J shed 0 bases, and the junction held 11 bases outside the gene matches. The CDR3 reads CSAPSPRDRDSYEQYF. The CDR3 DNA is TGCAGTGCTCCGAGCCCCCGGGACAGGGACTCCTACGAGCAGTACTTC.

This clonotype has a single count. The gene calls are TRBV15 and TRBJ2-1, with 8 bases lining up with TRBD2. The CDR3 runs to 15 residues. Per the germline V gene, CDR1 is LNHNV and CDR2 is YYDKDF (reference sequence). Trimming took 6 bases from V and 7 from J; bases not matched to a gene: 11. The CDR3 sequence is CATRGKLAEPNEQFF. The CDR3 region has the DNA TGTGCCACCAGGGGAAAACTAGCGGAGCCAAATGAGCAGTTCTTC. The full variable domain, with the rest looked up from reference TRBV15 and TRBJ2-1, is DAMVIQNPRYQVTQFGKPVTLSCSQTLNHNVMYWYQQKSSQAPKLLFHYYDKDFNNEADTPDNFQSRRPNTSFCFLDIRSPGLGDTAMYLCATRGKLAEPNEQFFGPGTRLTVL.

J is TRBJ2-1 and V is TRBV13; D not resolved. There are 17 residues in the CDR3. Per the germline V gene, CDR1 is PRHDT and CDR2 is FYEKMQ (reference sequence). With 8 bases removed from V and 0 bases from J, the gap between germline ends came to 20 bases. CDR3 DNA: TGTGCCAGCCGGCTGATGGGTGCAGCCAGCTCCTACAATGAGCAGTTCTTC. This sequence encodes CASRLMGAASSYNEQFF.

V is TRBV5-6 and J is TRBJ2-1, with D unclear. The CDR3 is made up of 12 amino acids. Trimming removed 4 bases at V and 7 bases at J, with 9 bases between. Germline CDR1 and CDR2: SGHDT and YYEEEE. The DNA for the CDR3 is TGTGCCAGCAGCCCCGGATGGAATGAGCAGTTCTTC. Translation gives CASSPGWNEQFF.

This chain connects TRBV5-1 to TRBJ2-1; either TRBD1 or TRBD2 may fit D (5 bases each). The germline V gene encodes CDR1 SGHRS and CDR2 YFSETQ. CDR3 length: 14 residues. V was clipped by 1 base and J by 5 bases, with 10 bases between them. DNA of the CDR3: TGCGCCAGCAGCTTGAGGCAGGGAGACAATGAGCAGTTCTTC. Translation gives CASSLRQGDNEQFF. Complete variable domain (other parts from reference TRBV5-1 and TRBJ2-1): KAGVTQTPRYLIKTRGQQVTLSCSPISGHRSVSWYQQTPGQGLQFLFEYFSETQRNKGNFPGRFSGRQFSNSRSEMNVSTLELGDSALYLCASSLRQGDNEQFFGPGTRLTVL.

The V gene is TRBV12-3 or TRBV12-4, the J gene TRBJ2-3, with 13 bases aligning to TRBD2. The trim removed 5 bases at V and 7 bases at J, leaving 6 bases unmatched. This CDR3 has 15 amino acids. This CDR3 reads CASSHRTSGGNTQYF. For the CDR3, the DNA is TGTGCCAGCAGTCATCGGACTAGCGGGGGAAATACGCAGTATTTT.

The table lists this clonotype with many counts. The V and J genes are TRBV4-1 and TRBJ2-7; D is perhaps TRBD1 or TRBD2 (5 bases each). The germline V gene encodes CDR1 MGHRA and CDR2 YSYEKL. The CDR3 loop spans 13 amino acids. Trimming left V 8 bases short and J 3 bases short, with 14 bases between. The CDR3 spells CASGKGDLYEQYF. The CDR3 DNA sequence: TGCGCCAGCGGTAAAGGGGACCTCTACGAGCAGTACTTC.

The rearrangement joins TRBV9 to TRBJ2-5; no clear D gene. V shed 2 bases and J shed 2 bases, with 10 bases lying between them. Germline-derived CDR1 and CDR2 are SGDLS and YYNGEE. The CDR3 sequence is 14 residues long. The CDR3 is CASSVYLGQETQYF. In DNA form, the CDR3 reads TGTGCCAGCAGCGTCTATCTAGGACAAGAGACCCAGTACTTC. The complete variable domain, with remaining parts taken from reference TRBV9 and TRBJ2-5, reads DSGVTQTPKHLITATGQRVTLRCSPRSGDLSVYWYQQSLDQGLQFLIQYYNGEERAKGNILERFSAQQFPDLHSELNLSSLELGDSALYFCASSVYLGQETQYFGPGTRLLVL.